A selection of T cell receptor beta chains follows, all from one sample in a study of human CD8 memory T cell subsets. TCRdb re-called the 5' RACE reads and shows each CDR3 protein once, DNA omitted. Its listing shows 4,500 to 5,500 distinct CDR3 sequences. The sequenced material came from CD8+ T cells from PBMCs. The receptors derive from a human donor in good health. Both conserved end residues are part of each CDR3. Fields, in order: J gene, clone size, V gene, CDR3 protein. The size field is filled for only some rows; it gives once, few, many or a size class.

TRBJ2-1	-	TRBV2	CASSLQGAPYNEQFF
TRBJ2-3	-	TRBV15	CATSRGIAGSTDTQYF
TRBJ2-7	-	TRBV19	CASSNDGGTYEQYF
TRBJ2-1	-	TRBV20-1	CSARGRDSHYNEQFF
TRBJ1-1	medium-sized	TRBV30	CAWSAPYESEAFF
TRBJ2-3	medium-sized	TRBV28	CASSSLDTQYF
TRBJ2-7	-	TRBV9	CASSPGQGQDEQYF
TRBJ2-1	-	TRBV2	CASSALQYDEQFF
TRBJ2-1	-	TRBV27	CASSLILAGGHHEQFF
TRBJ2-3	-	TRBV7-9	CASRAGTSDTDTQYF
TRBJ2-2	-	TRBV5-1	CASSPQTGELFF
TRBJ2-1	large	TRBV27	CASSARSGTGSDEQFF
TRBJ1-2	-	TRBV5-1	CASSNGGGADGYTF
TRBJ1-5	-	TRBV25-1	CASSENGNQPQHF
TRBJ1-1	-	TRBV11-2	CASSLDQAVNTEAFF
TRBJ1-1	-	TRBV15	CATGTGGAEAFF
TRBJ1-3	-	TRBV28	CASRGSGNTIYF
TRBJ2-1	-	TRBV4-2	CASSQESPEALASGTLGEQFF
TRBJ2-7	-	TRBV13	CASSLGLLNRGSRTYEQYF
TRBJ2-7	-	TRBV28	CASSSKEVGLAAAAYEQYF
TRBJ2-3	-	TRBV2	CASRGQSPTDTQYF
TRBJ2-1	-	TRBV30	CAWSVSGYNEQFF
TRBJ2-1	-	TRBV2	CASSQGLAAYNEQFF
TRBJ1-1	-	TRBV5-4	CASRRVGTEAFF
TRBJ2-3	-	TRBV4-3	CASSPRRADTQYF
TRBJ2-1	-	TRBV5-1	CASSFSPNEQFF
TRBJ2-7	-	TRBV20-1	CSASRASETYEQYF
TRBJ1-2	-	TRBV28	CASNHWRFQDYGYTF
TRBJ1-1	-	TRBV2	CASHSGSPEAFF
TRBJ2-2	-	TRBV4-2	CASSQEVRTSGPNTGELFF
TRBJ1-4	-	TRBV5-5	CASSLEVYEKLFF
TRBJ2-7	-	TRBV27	CASSLRQGPEQYF
TRBJ2-5	medium-sized	TRBV20-1	CSASPKWTGYQETQYF
TRBJ2-1	-	TRBV15	CATSRELGGHEQFF
TRBJ2-7	-	TRBV5-5	CASSADRARTYEQYF
TRBJ2-7	-	TRBV28	CASSLLVTTYEQYF
TRBJ2-7	-	TRBV5-4	CASIPDGPGEQYF
TRBJ2-7	-	TRBV4-1	CASSQEGRGGNEQYF
TRBJ1-1	-	TRBV5-1	CASSRRAQNTEAFF
TRBJ2-1	-	TRBV7-9	CASSPRGSGGSNEQFF
TRBJ1-1	-	TRBV7-9	CASSKTGGETEAFF
TRBJ2-1	-	TRBV27	CASSSRQGGYNEQFF
TRBJ1-2	-	TRBV4-3	CASSSLRVGGADGYTF
TRBJ1-5	-	TRBV5-5	CASSLEVGPNQPQHF
TRBJ1-3	-	TRBV20-1	CSAGIEGNTIYF
TRBJ1-1	-	TRBV5-5	CASKGDLNTEAFF